The clone carrying this T cell receptor (beta chain) has a handful of counts. This sample is part of a study of blood T cells in healthy people across ages. Using a J-beta primer mix together with a sample-barcoded 5' primer, a second PCR was run for roughly 7 to 12 cycles. TCRdb used MiXCR to reprocess the 5' RACE reads, holding one entry per CDR3 protein. The table has about 1.6 million distinct CDR3 sequences, about 32% seen once; the top ten hold roughly 10%. The germline gives CDR1 MNHEY, CDR2 SVGEGT. The CDR3 contains 14 residues. V lost 5 bases to trimming and J lost 5 bases, with 15 bases between them.

The chain uses TRBV6-2 or TRBV6-3 and TRBJ1-1, with D possibly TRBD1 on 5 matching bases. The specimen was blood. This TCR was recovered from a woman aged 25-40 years in good health. CDR3 amino acids: CASSLGTAGTEAFF. The DNA for the CDR3 is TGTGCCAGCAGTCTCGGGACGGCCGGGACTGAAGCTTTCTTT.